The source of this TCR beta chain is a study of PD-1 blockade in classical Hodgkin lymphoma. General observations from the study: Factors driving the repertoire differences, possibly disease activity or prior therapy, remain undefined.

Clones were read by immunoSEQ multiplex PCR, and TCRdb kept only the in-frame ones, dropping some. The sample carries 24,000 or so clones, around 81% recorded once. As regards this clone: The antigen is unknown.

Following autologous stem cell transplantation, relapse occurred in every patient, and exposure to brentuximab vedotin varied. The sequencing used peripheral blood mononuclear cells (PBMCs), collected before the second cycle of nivolumab. The sequence was collected from a human donor with classical Hodgkin lymphoma.

The CDR3 is CASSFDGTGGSYEQYF. DNA for the CDR3: TGTGCCAGCAGTTTCGACGGGACAGGGGGGAGCTACGAGCAGTACTTC. The chain links TRBV28 to TRBJ2-7; 11 positions match TRBD1. Unmatched junction bases numbered 7, after V lost 3 bases and J lost 3 bases. Germline CDR1 and CDR2: MDHEN and SYDVKM. The CDR3 consists of 16 residues.